This TCR beta chain was retrieved from a study of vaccination and CD4 T cells after COVID-19. Study summary: Overlapping spike peptides of SARS-CoV-2, HCoV-NL63, HCoV-OC43 and HCoV-229E were used, and cells were stimulated with them. For control cultures, the treatment was a CEFX pool, an HIV-1 Nef pool, or no peptide.

Oncomine TCR Beta short-read sequencing was applied to DNA from cultured CD4+ T cells. Via MiXCR, TCRdb re-called the PCR reads, giving one row per CDR3 protein. The sample includes 5,000 to 8,000 distinct CDR3 sequences, 50% to 55% of them seen just once. Turning to this clonotype: The antigen remains unidentified.

As for treatment: approximately nine-day PBMC culture with coronavirus spike peptide pools or control peptides (ViraFEST assay). Harvesting of the unexposed donor's CD4+ T cells predated the COVID-19 pandemic (2011-2018). T cells were expanded with peptide pools, and expanded clonotypes were identified by TCR sequencing. CD4+ T cells were isolated by negative selection after around 11 days of culture. This CDR3 is 16 amino acids long. This sequence joins TRBV12-1 and TRBJ2-2; the table calls TRBD1, which could not be checked here. TRBV12-1 corresponds to a pseudogene. Material: CD4+ T cells from blood, cultured in vitro. This receptor was obtained from a human donor in good health. The DNA for the CDR3 is TGTGCCAGCAGCCCGCCCCCGCTCCAGAACACCGGGGAGCTGTTTTTT. The encoded protein is CASSPPPLQNTGELFF.